The 17 T cell receptor beta chains given below trace back to one sample, sequenced in a study of control samples from healthy donors and cancer patients. Some clones are missing from TCRdb's copy, which holds only in-frame ones; the method was immunoSEQ multiplex PCR. Among 120,000 to 150,000 clones listed, 80% to 95% were seen once. What was sequenced was blood. These receptor sequences come from a man aged 25 to 40 in good health.

The V and J genes are TRBV10-3 and TRBJ1-1; D gene ambiguous. Germline V gene data show CDR1 as ENHRY and CDR2 as SYGVKD. V was shortened by 0 bases and J by 4 bases, with 9 bases between the two germline ends. The CDR3 has 14 residues. In DNA form, the CDR3 reads TGTGCCATCAGTGAGTCGAAGGAGAGCACTGAAGCTTTCTTT. Translation gives CAISESKESTEAFF.

This chain links TRBV6-5 with TRBJ2-7; weak D call: TRBD1 (5 bases). This CDR3 has 11 residues. Looked up from germline, CDR1 is MNHEY and CDR2 is SVGAGI. Trimming shortened V by 8 bases and J by 5 bases, and 10 bases separated the two germline ends. The CDR3 DNA reads as TGTGCCAGCGGGCAGGGCCACGAGCAGTACTTC. Translating gives CASGQGHEQYF.

The chain links TRBV7-2 to TRBJ1-6, with 7 nucleotides matching TRBD1. This CDR3 is built from 15 residues. V lost 1 base and J lost 14; bases outside the gene matches: 11. Germline CDR1 reads SGHTA; CDR2 reads FQGNSA. The CDR3 here is CASSLGSGGLGALHF. CDR3 in DNA: TGTGCCAGCAGCTTAGGGTCAGGGGGGTTAGGGGCCCTCCACTTT.

The V and J genes are TRBV9 and TRBJ2-7; D ambiguous. Germline V gene lookup returns CDR1 SGDLS and CDR2 YYNGEE. The germline V and J ends were trimmed by 0 bases and 0 bases, with 4 bases remaining between them. CDR3 length: 13 residues. CDR3 loop: CASSVDPSYEQYF. CDR3 sequence (DNA): TGTGCCAGCAGCGTAGACCCCTCCTACGAGCAGTACTTC.

V and J are TRBV7-9 and TRBJ1-2, with D hard to call. Trimming shortened V by 5 bases and J by 6 bases, and 4 bases separated the two germline ends. CDR3 length: 10 residues. The germline CDR1 and CDR2 sequences are SEHNR and FQNEAQ (reference sequence). The CDR3 DNA sequence: TGTGCCAGCAGCCAGGATGGCTACACCTTC. Translation: CASSQDGYTF.

The chain joins TRBV5-1 to TRBJ1-2, with TRBD1 matching 9 bases. Trimming removed 3 bases from V and 8 bases from J; junction bases left unmatched: 5. Germline V gives CDR1 SGHRS, CDR2 YFSETQ. This CDR3 spans 13 amino acids. CDR3 in amino acids: CASSSGQGRGYTF. The CDR3 DNA reads as TGCGCCAGCAGCTCGGGACAGGGAAGAGGCTACACCTTC.

This chain connects TRBV19 to TRBJ1-1; D gene ambiguous. CDR1 LNHDA and CDR2 SQIVND come from the germline V gene (reference sequence). V shed 8 bases and J shed 4 bases, with 14 bases lying between them. There are 13 residues in the CDR3. CDR3 loop: CASRGGRGTEAFF. In DNA, the CDR3 is TGTGCCAGTCGAGGTGGGCGGGGCACTGAAGCTTTCTTT.

The chain couples TRBV5-1 to TRBJ2-3; 8 bases are shared with TRBD1. Germline CDR1 and CDR2: SGHRS and YFSETQ. V lost 4 bases and J lost 1; bases outside the gene matches: 2. The CDR3 is 14 amino acids. This CDR3 reads CASSPGGGTDTQYF. CDR3 bases: TGCGCCAGCAGCCCAGGGGGCGGCACAGATACGCAGTATTTT.

This rearrangement joins TRBV5-1 to TRBJ2-1; 8 bases are a match to TRBD2. This CDR3 spans 15 amino acids. From germline, CDR1 is SGHRS and CDR2 YFSETQ. V lost 4 bases to trimming and J lost 0 bases; unmatched junction nucleotides: 3. The CDR3 DNA follows: TGCGCCAGCAGCGTCAGCGGGAGCTCCTACAATGAGCAGTTCTTC. This encodes CASSVSGSSYNEQFF.

The chain carries TRBV7-6 and TRBJ2-7; 10 positions agree with TRBD2. CDR1 is SGHVS and CDR2 is FNYEAQ in the germline V gene. CDR3 size: 14 residues. V gave up 6 bases and J gave up 0 bases; unmatched junction bases: 2. CDR3 nucleotides: TGTGCCAGCAGTCCTAGCGGGGGCTCCTACGAGCAGTACTTC. It encodes CASSPSGGSYEQYF. Full variable domain (outside the CDR3, taken from reference TRBV7-6 and TRBJ2-7): GAGVSQSPRYKVTKRGQDVALRCDPISGHVSLYWYRQALGQGPEFLTYFNYEAQQDKSGLPNDRFSAERPEGSISTLTIQRTEQRDSAMYRCASSPSGGSYEQYFGPGTRLTVT.

The chain recombines TRBV18 with TRBJ2-7, with 9 bases matching TRBD2. The CDR3 has 16 amino acids. After removal of 3 bases from V and 4 bases from J, the junction contained 10 bases not matched to a gene. Germline CDR1 KGHSH, CDR2 LQKENI. This CDR3 is CASSPRVAGVNYEQYF. The DNA of the CDR3 is TGTGCCAGCTCACCCCGGGTAGCGGGGGTGAATTACGAGCAGTACTTC.

The chain employs TRBV10-3 and TRBJ1-6, with TRBD1 as a possible D gene (6 bases). The germline V gene encodes CDR1 ENHRY and CDR2 SYGVKD. The CDR3 consists of 15 residues. Trimming took off 3 bases at V and 9 bases at J, with 15 bases between the two ends. The chain's CDR3 is CAISDTGGEASPLHF. In DNA, the CDR3 is TGTGCCATCAGTGATACTGGGGGCGAGGCTTCACCCCTCCACTTT.

This chain links TRBV12-5 with TRBJ1-1; tentatively, D is TRBD1 (6 bases). Trimming took off 0 bases at V and 0 bases at J, with 11 bases between the two ends. Germline V CDR1 and CDR2: LGHNT, FRNRAP. This CDR3 is 16 amino acids long. This CDR3 reads CASGLVGGTMNTEAFF. In nucleotides, the CDR3 is TGTGCTAGTGGTTTGGTAGGAGGGACAATGAACACTGAAGCTTTCTTT. Complete variable domain (other parts from reference TRBV12-5 and TRBJ1-1): DARVTQTPRHKVTEMGQEVTMRCQPILGHNTVFWYRQTMMQGLELLAYFRNRAPLDDSGMPKDRFSAEMPDATLATLKIQPSEPRDSAVYFCASGLVGGTMNTEAFFGQGTRLTVV.

The chain is built from TRBV28 and TRBJ1-3, with 7 nucleotides matching TRBD1. From germline, CDR1 is MDHEN and CDR2 SYDVKM. The CDR3 consists of 15 residues. Trimming at V came to 5 bases and at J to 2 bases, leaving 6 bases not matched to a gene. The CDR3 nucleotides are TGTGCCAGCAGTCCACAGGGGCCGGCTGGAAACACCATATATTTT. As protein: CASSPQGPAGNTIYF.

V is TRBV11-3 and J is TRBJ1-4, with no clear D. Trimming took off 1 base at V and 3 bases at J, with 3 bases between the two ends. This CDR3 spans 13 amino acids. The germline CDR1 and CDR2 sequences are SGHNT and YENEEA. The CDR3 is CASSLGPNEKLFF. Here the CDR3 DNA reads TGTGCCAGCAGCTTAGGCCCTAATGAAAAACTGTTTTTT.

This clone was counted once. The rearrangement joins TRBV27 to TRBJ1-4; 7 nucleotides match TRBD1. CDR3 length: 16 residues. Germline V gene lookup returns CDR1 MNHEY and CDR2 SMNVEV (reference sequence). With 4 bases clipped from V and 2 bases from J, the junction kept 7 bases outside the gene matches. The CDR3, as DNA: TGTGCCAGCAGTTCGAGACAGGGCCTTACTAATGAAAAACTGTTTTTT. Residues: CASSSRQGLTNEKLFF.

V is TRBV19 and J is TRBJ2-7, with 9 bases lining up with TRBD1. The ends lost 3 bases at V and 6 bases at J; junction bases unmatched: 9. The germline V gene has CDR1 LNHDA and CDR2 SQIVND (reference sequence). CDR3 length: 15 residues. This CDR3 reads CASSIGGQGRLEQYF. DNA for the CDR3: TGTGCCAGTAGTATCGGGGGACAGGGAAGGCTCGAGCAGTACTTC. Drawing the rest from reference TRBV19 and TRBJ2-7, the complete variable domain is DGGITQSPKYLFRKEGQNVTLSCEQNLNHDAMYWYRQDPGQGLRLIYYSQIVNDFQKGDIAEGYSVSREKKESFPLTVTSAQKNPTAFYLCASSIGGQGRLEQYFGPGTRLTVT.